The clone carrying this T cell receptor (beta chain) was recorded a few times. What it recognizes is unknown. The data are from a study of T-cell reconstitution after alpha-beta-depleted transplantation in children. Unique molecular identifiers were used to barcode this TCRbeta library. Via MiXCR, TCRdb re-called the PCR reads, giving one row per CDR3 protein. Of over 80,000 distinct CDR3 sequences listed, about 25% are singletons. Notes on the study in general: In some patients, recipient T cells and intrathymic progenitors surviving conditioning explained high day-60 diversity. It was newly produced T cells that mostly accounted for T-cell counts and diversity one year after transplant. Several hundred expanded graft clones reportedly were the source of alpha-beta T cells about two months after transplant.

Germline values: CDR1 DFQATT, CDR2 SNEGSKA (reference sequence). There are 13 residues in the CDR3. V shed 1 base and J 8 bases; nucleotides not matched to a gene: 5. V and J are TRBV20-1 and TRBJ1-5, with TRBD1 matching 7 bases. The specimen was PBMCs, collected before TCRalphabeta/CD19-depleted stem cell transplant. The receptor comes from a boy aged 2 to 9 with acute lymphoblastic leukemia, due to receive a stem cell transplant. For the CDR3, the DNA is TGCAGTGCTAGAGGACAGGGCCGGGAGCCCCAGCATTTT. It codes for CSARGQGREPQHF.